One and the same sample provided the 17 T cell receptor beta chains below, sequenced in a study of cytomegalovirus exposure and HLA in healthy donors. Amplification used 60 Vbeta primers and 13 Jbeta primers. Only in-frame clones appear in the TCRdb table, and some are missing; sequencing was by immunoSEQ multiplex PCR. The repertoire holds approximately 300,000 clones, with 75% to 85% as singletons. Sequencing was carried out using PBMCs. The receptor source for this set is a girl aged 2-10 years in good health and CMV-seronegative.

CDR3 sequence: CASRAGTPSKAAQYF. DNA for the CDR3: TGTGCCAGCAGGGCCGGGACACCATCTAAAGCAGCCCAGTACTTC. J is TRBJ2-5 and V is TRBV7-9, with a possible D match to TRBD1 (6 bases). CDR1 and CDR2 from the germline V gene are SEHNR and FQNEAQ (reference sequence). The CDR3 runs 15 residues. The ends were cut back, 6 bases at V and 9 bases at J, with 23 bases in the middle.

V and J are TRBV27 and TRBJ1-1; 9 bases are a match to TRBD1. V shed 6 bases, J shed 0 bases, and the junction held 11 bases outside the gene matches. The V gene's germline CDR1 is MNHEY and CDR2 SMNVEV (reference sequence). The CDR3 loop spans 17 amino acids. CDR3 residues: CASSHRRDRELNTEAFF. The CDR3 bases are TGTGCCAGCAGCCATCGGAGGGACAGGGAACTGAACACTGAAGCTTTCTTT.

This chain joins TRBV9 and TRBJ2-7; 9 positions agree with TRBD1. The CDR3 has 12 amino acids. Germline CDR1 SGDLS, CDR2 YYNGEE. V gave up 3 bases and J gave up 6 bases; unmatched junction bases: 1. This CDR3 reads CASSGDRAEQYF. The DNA for the CDR3 is TGTGCCAGCAGCGGGGACAGGGCCGAGCAGTACTTC.

The genes are TRBV6-1 and TRBJ2-7, with 7 bases identical to TRBD1. From germline, CDR1 is MNHNS and CDR2 SASEGT. V shed 2 bases and J 2 bases; nucleotides not matched to a gene: 9. This CDR3 has 16 residues. The DNA of the CDR3 is TGTGCCAGCAGTGAAACTAGGGACAGAACAACCTACGAGCAGTACTTC. Its protein product is CASSETRDRTTYEQYF.

V and J are TRBV19 and TRBJ2-7, with TRBD2 identical over 9 bases. CDR1 and CDR2 (germline): LNHDA, SQIVND (reference sequence). Unmatched junction bases numbered 6, after V lost 4 bases and J lost 2 bases. CDR3 length: 15 amino acids. The CDR3, as DNA: TGTGCCAGTAGTACTCCCGGGACTAGCACCTACGAGCAGTACTTC. It translates to CASSTPGTSTYEQYF.

The V call is TRBV9, the J call TRBJ2-5; TRBD1 might be the D (5 bases). In germline, CDR1 is SGDLS, CDR2 YYNGEE. This CDR3 contains 15 residues. The ends were cut back, 4 bases at V and 5 bases at J, with 18 bases in the middle. The CDR3 is CASSPGQRAGETQYF. DNA for the CDR3: TGTGCCAGCAGCCCCGGGCAGAGAGCAGGGGAGACCCAGTACTTC.

The chain carries TRBV7-6 and TRBJ2-1; 11 bases match TRBD1. V trimming: 4 bases; J trimming: 10 bases; junction bases outside the gene matches: 9. This CDR3 spans 15 amino acids. Germline loops: CDR1 SGHVS, CDR2 FNYEAQ. CDR3 loop: CASSSGTGGSREQFF. The CDR3 DNA reads as TGTGCCAGCAGCTCCGGGACAGGGGGTTCGAGGGAGCAGTTCTTC.

V usage is TRBV27 and J usage is TRBJ1-2, with a possible D match to TRBD1 (5 bases). CDR3 length equals 14 residues. Trimming pared 0 bases from V and 4 bases from J, leaving 9 bases between. Germline V lookup: CDR1 MNHEY, CDR2 SMNVEV (reference sequence). The DNA of the CDR3 is TGTGCCAGCAGTTTATCGAGCGGGGGCTATGGCTACACCTTC. Its translation is CASSLSSGGYGYTF.

V is TRBV6-5 and J is TRBJ2-7, with D possibly matching TRBD2 (6 bases). The CDR3 length is 15 residues. CDR1 is MNHEY and CDR2 is SVGAGI in the germline V gene. Trimming removed 0 bases from V and 1 base from J, with 10 bases in between. In DNA form, the CDR3 reads TGTGCCAGCAGTTACTCGGGGGGAAGGTCCTACGAGCAGTACTTC. This sequence encodes CASSYSGGRSYEQYF.

This clone was picked up a small number of times. Here the CDR3 DNA reads TGTGCCAGCAGCGTAGGGACAGGGGGCAGTGGCTACACCTTC. This sequence encodes CASSVGTGGSGYTF. J is TRBJ1-2 and V is TRBV9; 11 positions agree with TRBD1. The CDR3 extends over 14 amino acids. V lost 0 bases to trimming and J lost 7 bases; unmatched junction nucleotides: 2. CDR1 and CDR2 (germline): SGDLS, YYNGEE.

The rearrangement joins TRBV28 to TRBJ1-4; TRBD1 matches 10 bases. Germline V gives CDR1 MDHEN, CDR2 SYDVKM. The CDR3 loop spans 17 amino acids. Trimming took 2 bases from V and 5 from J; bases not matched to a gene: 8. The DNA of the CDR3 is TGTGCCAGCAGTTTAATTGGACAGGGGGTCGGGAATGAAAAACTGTTTTTT. Its protein is CASSLIGQGVGNEKLFF.

The V and J genes are TRBV2 and TRBJ2-1; TRBD1 matches 9 bases. The CDR3 is 15 residues long. Germline CDR1 is SNHLY and CDR2 is FYNNEI. The trim removed 7 bases at V and 8 bases at J, leaving 12 bases unmatched. The CDR3 here is CASIAGTGLLYEQFF. The DNA of the CDR3 is TGTGCCAGCATCGCCGGGACAGGGTTGTTGTATGAGCAGTTCTTC.

This clone was counted between two and nine times. The chain uses TRBV21-1 and TRBJ1-1; the tabulated D call, TRBD1, remains unverified against the DNA. TRBV21-1 is reported as a pseudogene. This CDR3 comprises 17 residues. The CDR3 sequence is CANGGARSGTLNTEAFF. Here the CDR3 DNA reads TGTGCCAACGGTGGGGCACGATCAGGAACGTTGAACACTGAAGCTTTCTTT.

The chain employs TRBV19 and TRBJ2-7, with 8 bases fitting TRBD2. Germline trimming cut 4 bases from V and 4 bases from J; bases unmatched to any gene: 0. Germline values: CDR1 LNHDA, CDR2 SQIVND (reference sequence). The CDR3 is 12 residues long. DNA for the CDR3: TGTGCCAGTAGTAGCGGGGGGTACGAGCAGTACTTC. This translates into CASSSGGYEQYF.

The CDR3 sequence: CASSLAYGYTF. DNA of the CDR3: TGTGCCAGCAGTTTGGCCTATGGCTACACCTTC. V and J are TRBV28 and TRBJ1-2; D unresolved. V shed 3 bases and J shed 4 bases, with 3 bases lying between them. This CDR3 contains 11 residues. The germline V gene encodes CDR1 MDHEN and CDR2 SYDVKM.

The J gene is TRBJ2-2, the V gene TRBV5-1; D possibly corresponds to TRBD2 (5 bases). The CDR3 contains 14 residues. The germline V and J ends were trimmed by 7 bases and 8 bases, with 18 bases remaining between them. CDR1 is SGHRS and CDR2 is YFSETQ in the germline V gene. The CDR3 spells CASPRQRNEGELFF. The CDR3 DNA follows: TGCGCCAGCCCCCGCCAGCGGAACGAAGGGGAGCTGTTTTTT.

A word on this clone: At one end the junction does not follow the germline gene, possibly because of a read error. V usage is TRBV25-1 and J usage is TRBJ1-1; maybe TRBD1 (5 bases). In germline, CDR1 is MGHDK, CDR2 SYGVNS. The CDR3 runs to 13 residues. CDR3 in DNA: TGTGCCAGCATTGAAGGACAGAACACTGAAGCTTTCTTT. It codes for CASIEGQNTEAFF.